The rows below give T cell receptor beta chains drawn from one sample of a study of beta chain features in type 1 diabetes. Repertoires were generated with immunoSEQ multiplex PCR, while TCRdb's copy carries only in-frame clones and drops some. There are about 250,000 clones in the sample; 12% to 15% occur only once, and about 0.026% lies in the top ten. Material for sequencing was naive CD4+ T cells from blood. Receptor source: a woman aged 40-49 years in good health. Both conserved end residues are part of each CDR3. The D gene is left open where the match is weak. The size entry is marked missing in some rows and otherwise reads once, few, many or a size class.

j_gene	len	abundance	d_gene	v_gene	CDR3aa	CDR3nt
TRBJ2-2	14	NA	TRBD2	TRBV7-8	CASSFRGDTGELFF	TGTGCCAGCAGCTTCCGGGGGGACACCGGGGAGCTGTTTTTT
TRBJ2-7	12	many	TRBD2	TRBV12-5	CASAWEGYEQYF	TGTGCTAGTGCCTGGGAGGGGTACGAGCAGTACTTC
TRBJ1-1	15	few	TRBD1	TRBV5-4	CASSSTGWGNTEAFF	TGTGCCAGCAGCTCGACAGGGTGGGGGAACACTGAAGCTTTCTTT
TRBJ2-5	17	few	NA	TRBV5-1	CASSWRRQVGSLETQYF	TGCGCCAGCAGCTGGAGGAGACAGGTTGGGTCGTTAGAGACCCAGTACTTC
TRBJ1-1	15	NA	NA	TRBV18	CASSPIGLRNTEAFF	TGTGCCAGCTCACCAATAGGACTCAGGAACACTGAAGCTTTCTTT
TRBJ1-2	15	few	TRBD1	TRBV2	CASSTRQGLNYGYTF	TGTGCCAGCAGCACGCGACAGGGCCTGAACTATGGCTACACCTTC
TRBJ1-3	15	NA	TRBD1	TRBV9	CASSVATGQGYTIYF	TGTGCCAGCAGCGTAGCTACGGGACAGGGGTACACCATATATTTT
TRBJ2-7	11	NA	NA	TRBV29-1	CSVDRGYEQYF	TGCAGCGTTGACAGGGGCTACGAGCAGTACTTC
TRBJ2-5	14	few	NA	TRBV7-9	CASSLGAYQETQYF	TGTGCCAGCAGCTTAGGGGCGTACCAAGAGACCCAGTACTTC
TRBJ2-7	14	few	NA	TRBV28	CASSTPTGLHEQYF	TGTGCCAGCAGTACCCCGACAGGTCTCCACGAGCAGTACTTC
TRBJ1-2	17	few	NA	TRBV12-2	CASRLGPLKTGIYGYTF	TGTGCAAGTCGCTTAGGCCCTTTGAAAACAGGGATCTATGGCTACACCTTC
TRBJ1-6	17	few	TRBD1	TRBV19	CASTPTTGAGNNSPLHF	TGTGCCAGTACCCCCACCACAGGGGCGGGAAATAATTCACCCCTCCACTTT
TRBJ2-1	17	NA	TRBD1	TRBV18	CASSPPSGDRGGNEQFF	TGTGCCAGCTCACCACCTTCGGGGGACAGGGGGGGCAATGAGCAGTTCTTC
TRBJ1-2	17	NA	TRBD1	TRBV27	CASSSTGRWVTNYGYTF	TGTGCCAGCAGTTCGACAGGGCGGTGGGTAACTAACTATGGCTACACCTTC
TRBJ1-1	16	NA	NA	TRBV9	CASSVGGGRRDTEAFF	TGTGCCAGCAGCGTAGGGGGAGGGCGACGGGACACTGAAGCTTTCTTT
TRBJ1-1	13	few	NA	TRBV19	CASSIQVNTEAFF	TGTGCCAGTAGTATCCAGGTGAACACTGAAGCTTTCTTT